Below, 22 T cell receptor beta chains from the same sample are listed, as sequenced in a study of blood T cell repertoires in COVID-19. Clones were read by immunoSEQ multiplex PCR, and TCRdb kept only the in-frame ones, dropping some. The sample comprises 190,000 or so clones, roughly 81% of which are singletons, and 12% rests with the top ten. Material for sequencing was peripheral blood. The receptors were sampled from an elderly woman with COVID-19, enrolled during active disease.

This clone occurred once. The genes are TRBV9 and TRBJ2-7; TRBD1 aligns across 9 bases. CDR3 size: 16 residues. The V and J ends lost 4 bases and 3 bases, in that order; junction bases with no gene match: 11. Germline loops: CDR1 SGDLS, CDR2 YYNGEE. The CDR3 DNA is TGTGCCAGCAGCCCCCACGGGGGACAGGGTTTCTACGAGCAGTACTTC. Translating it yields CASSPHGGQGFYEQYF.

In this sample, this clone turned up once. This chain joins TRBV13 and TRBJ1-1, with D possibly TRBD1 on 5 matching bases. Germline CDR1 PRHDT, CDR2 FYEKMQ (reference sequence). Trimming stripped 5 bases from V and 1 base from J, with 8 bases between. The CDR3 loop spans 13 amino acids. The CDR3 reads CASSPTGNTEAFF. The CDR3 DNA follows: TGTGCCAGCAGCCCTACAGGGAACACTGAAGCTTTCTTT.

This chain links TRBV24-1 with TRBJ2-5; 7 bases are shared with TRBD2. This CDR3 spans 15 amino acids. V was clipped by 7 bases and J by 5 bases; unmatched bases: 12. CDR1 and CDR2 from the germline V gene are KGHDR and SFDVKD. CDR3 loop: CATSRGLTPSETQYF. CDR3 in DNA: TGTGCCACCAGCCGGGGACTAACACCGTCGGAGACCCAGTACTTC.

This chain connects TRBV5-4 to TRBJ2-5, with TRBD2 identical over 14 bases. Losses at the gene ends were 5 bases for V and 4 bases for J; bases not matched to a gene: 7. Germline CDR1 and CDR2: SGHNT and YYREEE (reference sequence). This CDR3 is built from 16 residues. The CDR3 sequence is CASRRLAGGPAETQYF. The CDR3 DNA is TGTGCCAGCAGGAGACTAGCGGGGGGGCCGGCAGAGACCCAGTACTTC. Variable domain in full (rest from reference TRBV5-4 and TRBJ2-5): ETGVTQSPTHLIKTRGQQVTLRCSSQSGHNTVSWYQQALGQGPQFIFQYYREEENGRGNFPPRFSGLQFPNYSSELNVNALELDDSALYLCASRRLAGGPAETQYFGPGTRLLVL.

This clone was detected once. J is TRBJ1-3 and V is TRBV7-9, with TRBD1 matching over 7 bases. The CDR3 is made up of 16 amino acids. Germline V gene lookup returns CDR1 SEHNR and CDR2 FQNEAQ (reference sequence). Trimming cost V 2 bases and J 4 bases; bases outside gene matches: 8. CDR3 DNA sequence: TGTGCCAGCAGCTTATCCCCCGGGACAGCAGGAAACACCATATATTTT. It codes for CASSLSPGTAGNTIYF.

This clone was seen a single time. The CDR3 region has the DNA TGTGCCAGCAGCTCCGAGGTAGACGACACAGATACGCAGTATTTT. Its translation is CASSSEVDDTDTQYF. V usage is TRBV9 and J usage is TRBJ2-3; D remains unclear. Trimming removed 4 bases from V and 2 bases from J, with 14 bases in between. Germline V gene sequence: CDR1 SGDLS, CDR2 YYNGEE. The CDR3 covers 15 residues. Looking up the rest from reference TRBV9 and TRBJ2-3 gives the full variable domain: DSGVTQTPKHLITATGQRVTLRCSPRSGDLSVYWYQQSLDQGLQFLIQYYNGEERAKGNILERFSAQQFPDLHSELNLSSLELGDSALYFCASSSEVDDTDTQYFGPGTRLTVL.

This clone was observed once. This chain connects TRBV3-1 (or the pseudogene TRBV3-2) to TRBJ2-1; 9 bases align to TRBD2. The J segment lost 0 bases and the V segment lost 1 base, leaving 10 bases of the junction unmatched. The germline V gene has CDR1 LGHDT and CDR2 YNNKEL (reference sequence). The CDR3 consists of 19 residues. CDR3 in DNA: TGTGCCAGCAGCCAAGGAGTAGCGGGGGCGGATAGCTCCTACAATGAGCAGTTCTTC. Translation gives CASSQGVAGADSSYNEQFF.

This clone has a handful of counts. V gene TRBV2 combines with J gene TRBJ2-7; a possible D gene is TRBD1 (5 bases). CDR3 size: 16 residues. Germline values: CDR1 SNHLY, CDR2 FYNNEI. Trimming pared 2 bases from V and 2 bases from J, leaving 16 bases between. CDR3: CASSESLSQVTYEQYF. The CDR3 DNA reads TGTGCCAGCAGTGAATCGCTTTCACAGGTAACCTACGAGCAGTACTTC.

V usage is TRBV7-6 and J usage is TRBJ2-5, with D hard to call. Germline loops: CDR1 SGHVS, CDR2 FNYEAQ. CDR3 length: 16 residues. V lost 4 bases to trimming and J lost 0 bases, with 15 bases between them. The CDR3 loop is CASSSRPDMYQETQYF. Here the CDR3 DNA reads TGTGCCAGCAGCTCCAGACCTGACATGTACCAAGAGACCCAGTACTTC.

The chain couples TRBV19 to TRBJ2-2; 7 bases map to TRBD2. CDR1 and CDR2 from the germline V gene are LNHDA and SQIVND (reference sequence). This CDR3 has 13 residues. After removal of 7 bases from V and 7 bases from J, the junction contained 6 bases not matched to a gene. The CDR3 coding sequence is TGTGCCAGTACTAGCGGACGGGGCGGGGAGCTGTTTTTT. Protein product: CASTSGRGGELFF.

This clone occurred a few times. The chain recombines TRBV19 with TRBJ1-1, with D possibly matching TRBD1 (6 bases). V lost 3 bases to trimming and J lost 4 bases, with 9 bases between them. This CDR3 has 13 amino acids. Germline V gene data show CDR1 as LNHDA and CDR2 as SQIVND (reference sequence). The CDR3 DNA follows: TGTGCCAGTAGTATGGGCAGGGGCACTGAAGCTTTCTTT. It codes for CASSMGRGTEAFF.

The chain has TRBV15 and TRBJ2-7, with 7 bases identical to TRBD2. Germline CDR1 and CDR2: LNHNV and YYDKDF (reference sequence). The CDR3 contains 18 residues. V shed 1 base, J shed 2 bases, and the junction held 14 bases outside the gene matches. CDR3 nucleotides: TGTGCCACCAGCAGAGTCGTAGGGGTGGCGGGAGAGGCCTACGAGCAGTACTTC. Protein: CATSRVVGVAGEAYEQYF.

V and J are TRBV19 and TRBJ2-7, with D tentatively TRBD2 (6 bases). This CDR3 is 14 amino acids long. Trimming took off 2 bases at V and 5 bases at J, with 13 bases between the two ends. Germline V gene sequence: CDR1 LNHDA, CDR2 SQIVND (reference sequence). The chain's CDR3 is CASSIRGREDEQYF. In DNA form, the CDR3 reads TGTGCCAGTAGTATAAGGGGCAGGGAGGACGAGCAGTACTTC. Full variable domain (remainder filled in from reference TRBV19 and TRBJ2-7): DGGITQSPKYLFRKEGQNVTLSCEQNLNHDAMYWYRQDPGQGLRLIYYSQIVNDFQKGDIAEGYSVSREKKESFPLTVTSAQKNPTAFYLCASSIRGREDEQYFGPGTRLTVT.

The V gene is TRBV12-3 or TRBV12-4, the J gene TRBJ2-5, with D uncertain. V was trimmed by 5 bases and J by 4 bases, leaving 11 bases between them. The length of the CDR3 is 13 residues. The CDR3 DNA reads as TGTGCCAGCAGTCCTTATTCGGGAGAGACCCAGTACTTC. Translated: CASSPYSGETQYF.

The chain is built from TRBV6-5 and TRBJ2-1; 7 bases align to TRBD2. V was pared by 7 bases and J by 4 bases, with 7 bases of the junction left unmatched. CDR3 length equals 14 residues. The germline V gene encodes CDR1 MNHEY and CDR2 SVGAGI. CDR3 nucleotide sequence: TGTGCCAGCAATCCTAGCGGACTTTACAATGAGCAGTTCTTC. This sequence encodes CASNPSGLYNEQFF.

This clone came up once. This specimen includes other DNA sequences encoding the same CDR3. The V call is TRBV2, the J call TRBJ1-1; 7 bases align to TRBD1. V was pared by 4 bases and J by 4 bases, with 3 bases of the junction left unmatched. Germline loops: CDR1 SNHLY, CDR2 FYNNEI. This CDR3 contains 13 residues. DNA for the CDR3: TGTGCCAGCAGTGGACAGGGAAGCACTGAAGCTTTCTTT. Residues: CASSGQGSTEAFF.

The chain is built from TRBV5-5 and TRBJ1-6; no clear D. In germline, CDR1 is SGHKS, CDR2 YYEKEE (reference sequence). The V gene lost 2 bases and the J gene lost 7 bases, with 4 bases spanning the gap. This CDR3 has 12 amino acids. This chain's CDR3 is CASSFQNSPLHF. Here the CDR3 DNA reads TGTGCCAGCAGCTTCCAGAATTCACCCCTCCACTTT.

This chain links TRBV5-5 with TRBJ2-7; 8 bases are a match to TRBD1. V was pared by 6 bases and J by 0 bases, with 5 bases of the junction left unmatched. The CDR3 sequence is 14 residues long. Germline V CDR1 and CDR2: SGHKS, YYEKEE (reference sequence). The CDR3 spells CASTRGQISYEQYF. For the CDR3, the DNA is TGTGCCAGCACCAGGGGGCAGATCTCCTACGAGCAGTACTTC. Full variable domain (remainder filled in from reference TRBV5-5 and TRBJ2-7): DAGVTQSPTHLIKTRGQQVTLRCSPISGHKSVSWYQQVLGQGPQFIFQYYEKEERGRGNFPDRFSARQFPNYSSELNVNALLLGDSALYLCASTRGQISYEQYFGPGTRLTVT.

CDR3 protein: CASSLRIAGSYEQYF. DNA of the CDR3: TGTGCCAGCAGTTTACGAATAGCGGGATCCTACGAGCAGTACTTC. The chain is built from TRBV28 and TRBJ2-7; 8 nucleotides line up with TRBD2. Germline assignment: CDR1 MDHEN and CDR2 SYDVKM. This CDR3 is built from 15 residues. V lost 2 bases to trimming and J lost 1 base; unmatched junction nucleotides: 4. The full variable domain, rest sourced from reference TRBV28 and TRBJ2-7, is DVKVTQSSRYLVKRTGEKVFLECVQDMDHENMFWYRQDPGLGLRLIYFSYDVKMKEKGDIPEGYSVSREKKERFSLILESASTNQTSMYLCASSLRIAGSYEQYFGPGTRLTVT.

The chain carries TRBV18 and TRBJ1-6; 8 positions agree with TRBD1. This CDR3 contains 17 residues. CDR1 is KGHSH, CDR2 LQKENI, per germline. After removal of 2 bases from V and 6 bases from J, the junction contained 9 bases not matched to a gene. The CDR3 protein is CASSPKGQGASNSPLHF. The CDR3 DNA follows: TGTGCCAGCTCACCAAAGGGGCAGGGGGCGAGTAATTCACCCCTCCACTTT.

The rearrangement joins TRBV18 to TRBJ2-7, with TRBD1 as a possible D gene (6 bases). The CDR3 loop spans 14 amino acids. Germline V gene sequence: CDR1 KGHSH, CDR2 LQKENI. Trimming took 3 bases from V and 5 from J, leaving 14 bases between them. CDR3 residues: CASSPIQGSDEQYF. In nucleotides, the CDR3 is TGTGCCAGCTCACCTATACAGGGTTCGGACGAGCAGTACTTC. The full variable domain, completed using reference TRBV18 and TRBJ2-7, is NAGVMQNPRHLVRRRGQEARLRCSPMKGHSHVYWYRQLPEEGLKFMVYLQKENIIDESGMPKERFSAEFPKEGPSILRIQQVVRGDSAAYFCASSPIQGSDEQYFGPGTRLTVT.

The chain is built from TRBV11-3 and TRBJ2-1, with TRBD2 identical over 7 bases. Germline loops: CDR1 SGHNT, CDR2 YENEEA. Trimming removed 5 bases from V and 0 bases from J; junction bases left unmatched: 4. The CDR3 has 15 residues. This chain's CDR3 is CASSRSGVSYNEQFF. DNA for the CDR3: TGTGCCAGCAGCCGGAGCGGGGTCTCCTACAATGAGCAGTTCTTC.